The 19 T cell receptor beta chains reported below all come from one sample, sequenced in a study of blood T cell repertoires in COVID-19 (dated by TCRdb to about 2020). Libraries were constructed by the immunoSEQ multiplex PCR assay. TCRdb re-hosts the immuneACCESS table, in-frame sequences only. Its copies lack some clones; in the studies checked, an unresolved V gene accounts for under half of them, and the cause for the rest is not known. The sample table records 74,000 or so clones; more than 80% of these occur just once. The ten largest account for under 3% of the sample. Sequenced sample: peripheral blood. These receptors were collected from a man aged 45-60 years with acute or convalescent COVID-19.

The genes are TRBV6-4 and TRBJ2-1, with TRBD1 matching over 8 bases. The V and J ends lost 2 bases and 8 bases, in that order; junction bases with no gene match: 8. Germline CDR1 and CDR2: MRHNA and SNTAGT. CDR3 length equals 15 residues. In DNA, the CDR3 is TGTGCCAGCAGTGACGATCAGGGGGCCCATGATGAGCAGTTCTTC. Protein product: CASSDDQGAHDEQFF.

This chain connects TRBV30 to TRBJ1-2, with 7 positions matching TRBD1. CDR1 and CDR2 (germline): GTSNPN, SVGIG (reference sequence). V shed 1 base, J shed 4 bases, and the junction held 12 bases outside the gene matches. This CDR3 region has 16 residues. The CDR3 region has the DNA TGTGCCTGGAGTGCCCAGGTCAGGGGGGTCGGCTATGGCTACACCTTC. Protein product: CAWSAQVRGVGYGYTF.

The chain carries TRBV14 and TRBJ2-1; TRBD1 matches 8 bases. With V trimmed by 1 base and J by 4 bases, 6 bases remained unmatched. The CDR3 totals 16 residues. The V gene's germline CDR1 is SGHDN and CDR2 FVKESK. CDR3 DNA sequence: TGTGCCAGCAGCCAAGGCAGGGGGCGCCCGTACAATGAGCAGTTCTTC. Protein sequence: CASSQGRGRPYNEQFF.

This chain links TRBV25-1 with TRBJ1-2, with 8 bases fitting TRBD1. Germline values: CDR1 MGHDK, CDR2 SYGVNS. V trimming: 1 base; J trimming: 3 bases; junction bases outside the gene matches: 1. This CDR3 comprises 14 residues. CDR3 DNA sequence: TGTGCCAGCAGTGAATCGACAGGGGACTATGGCTACACCTTC. Amino acid sequence: CASSESTGDYGYTF.

As to this clone: Other DNA sequences in the sample encode the same CDR3. This chain connects TRBV19 to TRBJ2-1; 10 nucleotides line up with TRBD1. V shed 7 bases and J 5 bases; nucleotides not matched to a gene: 8. The CDR3 covers 15 residues. Germline CDR1 and CDR2: LNHDA and SQIVND (reference sequence). The CDR3, as DNA: TGTGCCAGTACCCGGAGAGGACAGGGGGACAATGAGCAGTTCTTC. It encodes CASTRRGQGDNEQFF.

V usage is TRBV5-1 and J usage is TRBJ2-1; 9 bases fit TRBD1. Germline assignment: CDR1 SGHRS and CDR2 YFSETQ. The length of the CDR3 is 15 residues. V shed 4 bases and J 8 bases; nucleotides not matched to a gene: 10. The CDR3 loop is CASSRRDRVMDEQFF. CDR3 sequence (DNA): TGCGCCAGCAGCCGCCGGGACAGGGTAATGGATGAGCAGTTCTTC.

This clone was detected only once. The chain is built from TRBV19 and TRBJ1-2, with TRBD1 matching over 7 bases. This CDR3 spans 15 amino acids. Trimming cost V 1 base and J 4 bases; bases outside gene matches: 6. The germline gives CDR1 LNHDA, CDR2 SQIVND (reference sequence). CDR3 protein: CASSIGRAGGYGYTF. CDR3 bases: TGTGCCAGTAGTATAGGCCGGGCAGGGGGCTATGGCTACACCTTC.

This sequence joins TRBV9 and TRBJ2-2; 7 bases line up with TRBD1. V lost 0 bases and J lost 0; bases outside the gene matches: 5. CDR1 and CDR2 (germline): SGDLS, YYNGEE. The CDR3 has 17 residues. CDR3 DNA sequence: TGTGCCAGCAGCGTAGAAGTTCAGGGGGCGAACACCGGGGAGCTGTTTTTT. Its protein is CASSVEVQGANTGELFF. The full variable domain, with the rest looked up from reference TRBV9 and TRBJ2-2, is DSGVTQTPKHLITATGQRVTLRCSPRSGDLSVYWYQQSLDQGLQFLIQYYNGEERAKGNILERFSAQQFPDLHSELNLSSLELGDSALYFCASSVEVQGANTGELFFGEGSRLTVL.

The V gene is TRBV2, the J gene TRBJ2-1, with 9 positions matching TRBD2. The CDR3 consists of 15 residues. CDR1 is SNHLY, CDR2 FYNNEI, per germline. Unmatched junction bases numbered 7, after V lost 3 bases and J lost 7 bases. The CDR3 protein is CASSEPSGAYNEQFF. The CDR3 nucleotides are TGTGCCAGCAGTGAGCCTAGCGGGGCTTATAATGAGCAGTTCTTC.

There are a few counts of this clone. The CDR3 here is CASSLEGSGTRETQYF. DNA of the CDR3: TGCGCCAGCAGCTTGGAAGGTAGCGGGACCCGGGAGACCCAGTACTTC. The rearrangement links TRBV5-1 to TRBJ2-5; TRBD2 matches at 8 bases. This CDR3 comprises 16 residues. The V gene's germline CDR1 is SGHRS and CDR2 YFSETQ. Trimming at V came to 0 bases and at J to 5 bases, leaving 9 bases not matched to a gene.

This clone was seen just once. The rearrangement uses TRBV2 and TRBJ2-1, with TRBD2 identical over 12 bases. Germline CDR1 SNHLY, CDR2 FYNNEI. Trimming at V came to 3 bases and at J to 7 bases, leaving 4 bases not matched to a gene. The CDR3 is 15 amino acids. CDR3 nucleotides: TGTGCCAGCAGTGAGGGACTAGCGGGTCTAAATGAGCAGTTCTTC. Its protein is CASSEGLAGLNEQFF.

The J gene is TRBJ2-6, the V gene TRBV6-2 or TRBV6-3; 10 bases map to TRBD1. The germline CDR1 and CDR2 sequences are MNHEY and SVGEGT. The CDR3 is 16 amino acids. Germline trimming cut 6 bases from V and 4 bases from J; bases unmatched to any gene: 6. CDR3 in DNA: TGTGCCAGCAGCAGGGGACAGGGGACAGGGGCCAACGTCCTGACTTTC. Translating it yields CASSRGQGTGANVLTF.

The genes are TRBV11-2 and TRBJ2-1; 8 bases are a match to TRBD2. Germline assignment: CDR1 SGHAT and CDR2 FQNNGV. The V segment lost 2 bases and the J segment 3 bases; nucleotides outside the gene matches: 3. The CDR3 length is 15 residues. In DNA, the CDR3 is TGTGCCAGCAGCTTATTGGGGACTAGCTACAATGAGCAGTTCTTC. Its protein product is CASSLLGTSYNEQFF.

The chain employs TRBV19 and TRBJ2-1, with 9 bases aligning to TRBD1. This CDR3 has 15 amino acids. The J segment lost 5 bases and the V segment lost 6 bases, leaving 8 bases of the junction unmatched. The germline V gene has CDR1 LNHDA and CDR2 SQIVND (reference sequence). The CDR3 spells CASRDRGRKDNEQFF. CDR3 coding DNA: TGTGCCAGTAGGGACAGGGGCAGAAAAGACAATGAGCAGTTCTTC.

CDR3 DNA: TGTGCCAGCAGCTCCTACGGAGGGGCGAGCTCCTACAATGAGCAGTTCTTC. The encoded protein is CASSSYGGASSYNEQFF. The gene calls are TRBV7-2 and TRBJ2-1; tentatively, D is TRBD2 (6 bases). This CDR3 has 17 amino acids. The V end was cut by 4 bases, the J end by 0 bases, with 16 bases between. Germline lookup yields CDR1 SGHTA and CDR2 FQGNSA.

The rearrangement joins TRBV7-9 to TRBJ2-1; D is perhaps TRBD1 (5 bases). The CDR3 is made up of 16 amino acids. The germline V and J ends were trimmed by 1 base and 2 bases, with 12 bases remaining between them. Germline CDR1 SEHNR, CDR2 FQNEAQ (reference sequence). In DNA form, the CDR3 reads TGTGCCAGCAGCTTAGTGGGGCGGATAACCTACAATGAGCAGTTCTTC. This encodes CASSLVGRITYNEQFF.

V usage is TRBV5-4 and J usage is TRBJ2-3; 13 nucleotides line up with TRBD2. The CDR3 has 17 residues. CDR1 and CDR2 (germline): SGHNT, YYREEE (reference sequence). Losses at the gene ends were 3 bases for V and 6 bases for J; bases not matched to a gene: 10. DNA of the CDR3: TGTGCCAGCAGCTCCTGGACTAGCGGGAGTAGTTCGGATACGCAGTATTTT. Encoded protein: CASSSWTSGSSSDTQYF.

The chain is built from TRBV28 and TRBJ2-7; TRBD2 aligns across 9 bases. With V trimmed by 2 bases and J by 6 bases, 2 bases remained unmatched. Germline-derived CDR1 and CDR2 are MDHEN and SYDVKM. The CDR3 is 13 residues long. This chain's CDR3 is CASSLAGGGEQYF. CDR3 in DNA: TGTGCCAGCAGTTTAGCGGGAGGGGGCGAGCAGTACTTC.

The chain combines TRBV7-2 with TRBJ1-1; D may be TRBD1 (5 bases). Germline lookup yields CDR1 SGHTA and CDR2 FQGNSA. V gave up 5 bases and J gave up 6 bases, with 13 bases separating them. The CDR3 runs to 13 residues. Here the CDR3 DNA reads TGTGCCAGCAGCCCCTGGGGGGGGGCTGAAGCTTTCTTT. Translating gives CASSPWGGAEAFF.